The clone carrying this TCR beta chain appeared a single time. Germline V gene sequence: CDR1 LGHNA, CDR2 YNFKEQ. There are 17 residues in the CDR3. The J segment lost 2 bases and the V segment lost 4 bases, leaving 5 bases of the junction unmatched. Profiling relied on immunoSEQ multiplex PCR, and the TCRdb table lists in-frame clones only, not all of them. The top ten clones hold over 9.5% of a sample with about 81,000 clones, almost 85% of them seen once. The source of the sample is a study of blood T cell repertoires in COVID-19. The clonotype originates from a man aged 60 to 69 with acute or convalescent COVID-19. What was sequenced was peripheral blood. The V call is TRBV4-2, the J call TRBJ2-3; 14 bases line up with TRBD2. The CDR3, as DNA: TGTGCCAGCAGCCGACTAGCGGGGGGGCCGAACACAGATACGCAGTATTTT. Protein product: CASSRLAGGPNTDTQYF.